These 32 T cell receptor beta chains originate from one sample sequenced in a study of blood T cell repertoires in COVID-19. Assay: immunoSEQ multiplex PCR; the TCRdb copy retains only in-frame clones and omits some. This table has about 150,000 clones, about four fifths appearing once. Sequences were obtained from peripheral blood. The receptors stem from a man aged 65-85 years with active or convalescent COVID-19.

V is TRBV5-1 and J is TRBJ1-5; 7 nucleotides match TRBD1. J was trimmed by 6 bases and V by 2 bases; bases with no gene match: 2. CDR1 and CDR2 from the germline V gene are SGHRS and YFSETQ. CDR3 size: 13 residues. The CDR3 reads CASSFRGPQPQHF. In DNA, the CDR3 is TGCGCCAGCAGCTTTAGGGGGCCTCAGCCCCAGCATTTT.

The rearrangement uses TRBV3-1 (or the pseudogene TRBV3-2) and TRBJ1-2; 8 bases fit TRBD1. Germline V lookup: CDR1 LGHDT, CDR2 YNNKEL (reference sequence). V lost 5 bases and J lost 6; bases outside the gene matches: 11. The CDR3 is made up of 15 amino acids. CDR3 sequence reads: CASSSWDRRVDGYTF. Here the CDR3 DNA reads TGTGCCAGCAGCTCCTGGGACAGGCGGGTGGATGGCTACACCTTC.

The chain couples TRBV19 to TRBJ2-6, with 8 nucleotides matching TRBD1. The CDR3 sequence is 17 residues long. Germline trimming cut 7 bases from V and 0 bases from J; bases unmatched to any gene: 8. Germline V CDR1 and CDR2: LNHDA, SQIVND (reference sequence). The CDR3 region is CASTPRTGPSGANVLTF. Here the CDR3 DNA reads TGTGCCAGTACCCCCCGGACAGGGCCCTCTGGGGCCAACGTCCTGACTTTC.

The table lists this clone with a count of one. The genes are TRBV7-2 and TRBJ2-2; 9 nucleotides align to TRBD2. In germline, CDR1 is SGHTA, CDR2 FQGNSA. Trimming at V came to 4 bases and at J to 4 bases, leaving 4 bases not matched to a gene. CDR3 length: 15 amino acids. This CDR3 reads CASSSQGLATGELFF. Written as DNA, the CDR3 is TGTGCCAGCAGCTCCCAGGGACTAGCCACCGGGGAGCTGTTTTTT.

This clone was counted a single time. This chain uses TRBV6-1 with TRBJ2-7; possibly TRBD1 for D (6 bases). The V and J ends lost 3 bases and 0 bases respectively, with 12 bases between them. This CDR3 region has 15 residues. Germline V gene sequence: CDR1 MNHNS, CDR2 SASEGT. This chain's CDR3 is CASSELDRSSYEQYF. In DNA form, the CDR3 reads TGTGCCAGCAGTGAGCTCGACAGGAGCTCCTACGAGCAGTACTTC.

The CDR3 region is CASSQVGRNTEAFF. The CDR3 DNA sequence: TGTGCCAGCAGCCAAGTGGGGAGGAACACTGAAGCTTTCTTT. V gene TRBV4-2 combines with J gene TRBJ1-1; D is ambiguous. This CDR3 is built from 14 residues. The germline CDR1 and CDR2 sequences are LGHNA and YNFKEQ. Trimming removed 1 base from V and 1 base from J, with 7 bases in between.

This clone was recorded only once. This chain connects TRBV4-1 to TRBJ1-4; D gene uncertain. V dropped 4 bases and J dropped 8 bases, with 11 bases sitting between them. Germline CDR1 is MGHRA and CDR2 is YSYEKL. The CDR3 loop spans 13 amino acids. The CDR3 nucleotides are TGCGCCAGCAGCCGCAGCTACGGGGAAAAACTGTTTTTT. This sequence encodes CASSRSYGEKLFF.

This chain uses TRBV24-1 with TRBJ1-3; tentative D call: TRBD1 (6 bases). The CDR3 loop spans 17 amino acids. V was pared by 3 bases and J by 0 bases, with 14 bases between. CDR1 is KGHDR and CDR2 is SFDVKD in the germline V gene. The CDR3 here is CATSDGGAGSSGNTIYF. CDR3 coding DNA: TGTGCCACCAGTGATGGGGGGGCAGGCAGCTCTGGAAACACCATATATTTT.

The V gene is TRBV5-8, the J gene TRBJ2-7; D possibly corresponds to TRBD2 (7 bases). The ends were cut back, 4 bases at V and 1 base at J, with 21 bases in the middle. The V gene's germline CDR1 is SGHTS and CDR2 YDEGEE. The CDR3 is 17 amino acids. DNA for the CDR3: TGTGCCAGCAGCCCGGTGGGGGGGGCCGAGGGATCCTACGAGCAGTACTTC. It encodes CASSPVGGAEGSYEQYF.

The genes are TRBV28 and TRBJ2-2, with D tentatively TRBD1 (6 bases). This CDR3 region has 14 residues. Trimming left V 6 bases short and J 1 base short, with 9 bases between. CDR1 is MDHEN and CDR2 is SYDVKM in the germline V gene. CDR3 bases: TGTGCCAGCAGACAGGGACGGAACACCGGGGAGCTGTTTTTT. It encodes CASRQGRNTGELFF.

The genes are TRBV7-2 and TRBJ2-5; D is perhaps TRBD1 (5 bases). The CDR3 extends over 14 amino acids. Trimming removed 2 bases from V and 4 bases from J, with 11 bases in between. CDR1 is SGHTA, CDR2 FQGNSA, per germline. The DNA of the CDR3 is TGTGCCAGCAGCTTAAGACAGCGCGGAGAGACCCAGTACTTC. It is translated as CASSLRQRGETQYF.

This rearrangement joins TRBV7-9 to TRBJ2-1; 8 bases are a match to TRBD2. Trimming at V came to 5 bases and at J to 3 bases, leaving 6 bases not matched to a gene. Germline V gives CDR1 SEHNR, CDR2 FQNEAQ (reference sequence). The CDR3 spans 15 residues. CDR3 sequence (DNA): TGTGCCAGCAGCGCGAAGCGGGAGATCTACAATGAGCAGTTCTTC. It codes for CASSAKREIYNEQFF.

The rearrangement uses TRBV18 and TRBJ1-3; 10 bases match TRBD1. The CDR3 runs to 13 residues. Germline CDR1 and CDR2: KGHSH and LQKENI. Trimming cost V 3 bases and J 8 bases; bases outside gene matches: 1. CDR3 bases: TGTGCCAGCTCACCGGACAGGGGGGACACCATATATTTT. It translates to CASSPDRGDTIYF.

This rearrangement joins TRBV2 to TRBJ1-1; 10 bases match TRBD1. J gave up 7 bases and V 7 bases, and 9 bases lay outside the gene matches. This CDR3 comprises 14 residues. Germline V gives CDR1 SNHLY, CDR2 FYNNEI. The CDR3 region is CASIRDRGSGEAFF. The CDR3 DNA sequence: TGTGCCAGCATCCGGGACAGGGGTTCGGGTGAAGCTTTCTTT.

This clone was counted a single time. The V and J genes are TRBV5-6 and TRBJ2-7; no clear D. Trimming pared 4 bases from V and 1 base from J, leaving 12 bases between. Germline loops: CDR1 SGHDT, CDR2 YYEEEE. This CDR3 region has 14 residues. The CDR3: CASSGTTTSYEQYF. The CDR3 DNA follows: TGTGCCAGCAGCGGAACGACAACGTCCTACGAGCAGTACTTC.

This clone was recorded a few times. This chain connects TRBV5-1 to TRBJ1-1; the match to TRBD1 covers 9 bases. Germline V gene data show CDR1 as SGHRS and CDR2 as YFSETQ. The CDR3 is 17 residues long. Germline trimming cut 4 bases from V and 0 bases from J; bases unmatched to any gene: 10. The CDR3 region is CASSLQGQGNLNTEAFF. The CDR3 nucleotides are TGCGCCAGCAGCCTCCAAGGACAGGGGAACTTGAACACTGAAGCTTTCTTT.

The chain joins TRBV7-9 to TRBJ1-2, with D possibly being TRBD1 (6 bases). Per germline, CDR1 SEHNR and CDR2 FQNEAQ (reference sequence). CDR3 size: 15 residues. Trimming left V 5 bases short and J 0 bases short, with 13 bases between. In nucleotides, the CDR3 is TGTGCCAGCAGCCCCGGCAGGGACACTAACTATGGCTACACCTTC. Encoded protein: CASSPGRDTNYGYTF.

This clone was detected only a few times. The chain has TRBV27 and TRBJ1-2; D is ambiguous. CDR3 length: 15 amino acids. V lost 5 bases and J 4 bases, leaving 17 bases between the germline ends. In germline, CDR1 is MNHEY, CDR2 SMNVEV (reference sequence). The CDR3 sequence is CASSPGLSYRYGYTF. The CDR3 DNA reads TGTGCCAGCAGTCCCGGACTGTCCTACCGCTATGGCTACACCTTC.

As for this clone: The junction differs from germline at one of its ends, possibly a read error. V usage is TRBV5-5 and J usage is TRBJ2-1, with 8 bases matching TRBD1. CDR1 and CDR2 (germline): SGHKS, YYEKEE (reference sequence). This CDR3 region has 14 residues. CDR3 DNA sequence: TGTGCCAGCAGCTTGGTAACCCTCAAGGACAGGGTAGTCTTC. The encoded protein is CASSLVTLKDRVVF.

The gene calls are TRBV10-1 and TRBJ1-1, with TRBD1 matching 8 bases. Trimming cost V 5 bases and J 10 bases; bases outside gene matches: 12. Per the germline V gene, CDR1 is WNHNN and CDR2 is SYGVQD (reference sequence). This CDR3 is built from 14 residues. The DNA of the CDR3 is TGCGCCAGCAGTCCAGGACAGGGAGGAGGTCGAGCTTTCTTT. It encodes CASSPGQGGGRAFF.

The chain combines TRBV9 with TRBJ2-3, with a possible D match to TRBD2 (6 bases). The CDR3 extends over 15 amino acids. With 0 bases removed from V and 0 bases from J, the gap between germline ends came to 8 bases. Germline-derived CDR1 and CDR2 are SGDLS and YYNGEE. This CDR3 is CASSVGTISTDTQYF. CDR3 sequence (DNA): TGTGCCAGCAGCGTAGGGACTATCAGCACAGATACGCAGTATTTT. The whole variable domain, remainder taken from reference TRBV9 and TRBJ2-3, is DSGVTQTPKHLITATGQRVTLRCSPRSGDLSVYWYQQSLDQGLQFLIQYYNGEERAKGNILERFSAQQFPDLHSELNLSSLELGDSALYFCASSVGTISTDTQYFGPGTRLTVL.

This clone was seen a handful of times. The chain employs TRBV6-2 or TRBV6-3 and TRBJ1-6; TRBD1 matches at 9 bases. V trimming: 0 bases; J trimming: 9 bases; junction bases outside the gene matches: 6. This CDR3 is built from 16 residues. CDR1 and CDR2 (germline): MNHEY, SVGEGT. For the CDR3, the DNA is TGTGCCAGCAGTTACTCGCGTTACAGGGGGCCTTCACCCCTCCACTTT. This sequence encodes CASSYSRYRGPSPLHF.

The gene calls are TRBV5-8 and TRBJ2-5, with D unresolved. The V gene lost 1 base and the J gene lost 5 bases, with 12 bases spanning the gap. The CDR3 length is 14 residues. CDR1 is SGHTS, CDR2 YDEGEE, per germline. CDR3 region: CASSLRQVGETQYF. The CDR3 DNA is TGTGCCAGCAGCTTGCGTCAGGTTGGGGAGACCCAGTACTTC.

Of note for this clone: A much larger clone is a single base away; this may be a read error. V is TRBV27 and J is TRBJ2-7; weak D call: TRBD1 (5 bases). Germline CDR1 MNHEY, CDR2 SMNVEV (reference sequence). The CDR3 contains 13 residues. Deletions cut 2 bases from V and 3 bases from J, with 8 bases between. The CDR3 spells CASSLDSLYEQYF. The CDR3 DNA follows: TGTGCCAGCAGTTTAGACAGCCTCTACGAGCAGTACTTC.

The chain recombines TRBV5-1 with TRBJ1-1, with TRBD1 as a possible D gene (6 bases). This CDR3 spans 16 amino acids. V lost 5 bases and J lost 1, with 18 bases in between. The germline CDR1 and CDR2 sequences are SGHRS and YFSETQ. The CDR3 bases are TGCGCCAGCAGTCGGGGGGCATTCGTAGCGAACACTGAAGCTTTCTTT. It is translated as CASSRGAFVANTEAFF.

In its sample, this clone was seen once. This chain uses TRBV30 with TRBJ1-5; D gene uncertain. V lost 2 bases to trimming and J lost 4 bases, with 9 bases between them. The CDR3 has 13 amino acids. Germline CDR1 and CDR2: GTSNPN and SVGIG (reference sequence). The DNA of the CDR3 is TGTGCCTGGAGTAACGGACTGAATCAGCCCCAGCATTTT. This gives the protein CAWSNGLNQPQHF.

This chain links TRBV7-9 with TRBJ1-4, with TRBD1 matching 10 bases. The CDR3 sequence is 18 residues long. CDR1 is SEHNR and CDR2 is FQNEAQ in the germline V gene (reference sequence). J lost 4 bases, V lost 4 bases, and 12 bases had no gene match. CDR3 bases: TGTGCCAGCAGCTCAAGTTCCGGGACAGGGGAAGATAATGAAAAACTGTTTTTT. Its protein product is CASSSSSGTGEDNEKLFF.

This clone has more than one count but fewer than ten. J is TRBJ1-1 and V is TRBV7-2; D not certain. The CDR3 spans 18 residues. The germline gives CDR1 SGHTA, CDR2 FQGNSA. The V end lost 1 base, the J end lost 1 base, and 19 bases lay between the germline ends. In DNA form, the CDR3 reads TGTGCCAGCAGCTTAGTTGGTATGGGCACCCTGACGAACACTGAAGCTTTCTTT. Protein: CASSLVGMGTLTNTEAFF.

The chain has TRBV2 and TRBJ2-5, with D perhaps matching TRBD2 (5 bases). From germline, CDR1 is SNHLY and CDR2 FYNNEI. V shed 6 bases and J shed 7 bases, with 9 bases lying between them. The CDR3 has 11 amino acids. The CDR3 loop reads CASRDGGTQYF. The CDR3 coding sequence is TGTGCCAGCAGAGACGGAGGGACCCAGTACTTC.

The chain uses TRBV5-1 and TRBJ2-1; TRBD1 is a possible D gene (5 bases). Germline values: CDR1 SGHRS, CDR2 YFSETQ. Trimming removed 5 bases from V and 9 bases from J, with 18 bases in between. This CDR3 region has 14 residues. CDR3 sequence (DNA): TGCGCCAGCAGTCCGGGCCCCAGACAGATTGAGCAGTTCTTC. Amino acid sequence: CASSPGPRQIEQFF.

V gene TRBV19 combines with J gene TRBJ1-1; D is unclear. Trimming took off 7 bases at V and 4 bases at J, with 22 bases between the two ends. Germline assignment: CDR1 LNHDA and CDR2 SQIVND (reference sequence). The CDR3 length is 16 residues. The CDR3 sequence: CASNSGRRITGTEAFF. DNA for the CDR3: TGTGCCAGTAACAGCGGGCGACGAATAACGGGCACTGAAGCTTTCTTT.

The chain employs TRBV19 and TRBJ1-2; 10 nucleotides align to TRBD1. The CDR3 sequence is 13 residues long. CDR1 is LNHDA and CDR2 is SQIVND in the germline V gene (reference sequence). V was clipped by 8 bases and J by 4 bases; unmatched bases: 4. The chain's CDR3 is CASSGTGAYGYTF. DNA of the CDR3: TGTGCCAGTTCCGGGACAGGGGCCTATGGCTACACCTTC.